Given below is one T cell receptor beta chain in context. Its target is unknown. This entry comes from a study of cytomegalovirus exposure and HLA in healthy donors. Study-level points and caveats: Analyzed later, most CMV-associated TCR beta chains appeared HLA-restricted. In vitro experiments confirmed that three CMV-associated chains were specific for CMV antigens.

V gave up 4 bases and J gave up 0 bases; unmatched junction bases: 5. Germline V CDR1 and CDR2: MNHEY, SMNVEV (reference sequence). This CDR3 spans 15 amino acids. Primers for the PCR totalled 60 Vbeta and 13 Jbeta. The table came from immunoSEQ multiplex PCR; TCRdb's copy has only in-frame clones and leaves some out. The table includes about 210,000 clones, 70% to 90% detected once. Sequences were obtained from PBMCs. The chain is built from TRBV27 and TRBJ2-5; 7 bases line up with TRBD2. The clonotype originates from a woman in her twenties or thirties in good health and CMV-seronegative. This CDR3 reads CASSYGTTYQETQYF. The CDR3 region has the DNA TGTGCCAGCAGTTACGGGACTACTTACCAAGAGACCCAGTACTTC.